The sequence of this T cell receptor (beta chain) was determined in a study of tumor-infiltrating lymphocytes in primary liver carcinoma. Germline CDR1 and CDR2: SGHDT and YYEEEE. This CDR3 is 13 amino acids long. Findings and limits, study-wide: Tumor top-250-clone fractions significantly exceeded those of blood (p = 0.039).

Researchers generated TCR beta cDNA from approximately 500 ng of total RNA, relying on a constant-region primer. For TCR beta, libraries were produced by three nested multiplex PCR rounds using slightly modified ARM-PCR. The opening two PCR rounds, around 9 cycles each, paired TRBV1-TRBV30 forward primers with a C-beta reverse primer. TCRdb independently ran MiXCR on the multiplex PCR reads; one entry per CDR3 protein. The table records roughly 22,000 distinct CDR3 sequences, 80% of them present only once. As for this clonotype: The antigen remains unidentified. The junction shows a germline mismatch at one end, possibly a read error.

RNA and DNA were co-extracted from roughly 20-30 mg of unsorted bulk tissue. This chain connects TRBV5-6 to TRBJ1-2; D uncertain. What was sequenced was liver tumor tissue from sampling region 2. Described subset: tumor region T2, inferior pole. The clonotype was recovered from a woman aged 25 to 45 with primary liver carcinoma and hepatitis B virus infection. Here the CDR3 DNA reads TGTGCCTGCAGCCTTCGCAAGAACTATGGCTTCACCTTC. Amino acid sequence: CACSLRKNYGFTF.